Given below is one T cell receptor (beta chain) in context. Its antigen remains unidentified. Base qualities were left out, and no much larger clone turns up one base away. The data belong to a study of OX40 agonist ivuxolimab in advanced cancers. About the full investigation: Ivuxolimab, which targeted the costimulatory receptor OX40 (CD134), was an agonistic, fully human IgG2 monoclonal antibody. Intravenous ivuxolimab was administered to patients every 2 weeks at six dose levels: 0.01, 0.1, 0.3, 1.5, 3 and 10 mg/kg. Of the 50 to 55 dose-escalation patients, hepatocellular carcinoma was present in about 19, melanoma in around 15, renal cell carcinoma in 9 and head and neck cancer in 9. The dose-escalation cohort was almost 85% male with a mean age of approximately 59 years, ranging from roughly 23 to 85. Patients were allowed to have had prior anti-PD-1, anti-PD-L1 or anti-CTLA-4 therapy, and about 40% of the dose-escalation patients had been treated with checkpoint inhibitors. Partial responses occurred in three dose-escalation patients, of whom one had hepatocellular carcinoma and two had cutaneous melanoma. The point of sequencing TCRbeta in the periphery was to test whether ivuxolimab changed TCR sequence diversity and drove clonal T-cell expansion. The paper describes the monotherapy dose-escalation part (N of about 52 patients) of the phase I trial of ivuxolimab.

The germline V and J ends show losses of 2 bases and 1 base respectively, and no gene match explains 8 bases of the junction. Based on the germline V gene (reference sequence), the CDR1 and CDR2 sequences are MNHEY and SMNVEV. Taken from cysteine to phenylalanine, the CDR3 has 17 residues. Of all the DNA, just the CDR3 is kept, 51 bases in frame from base 1. Genomic DNA was extracted from sorted cells for sequencing of the TCRbeta CDR3 region. The immunoSEQ Assay was used to sequence the TCRbeta CDR3 regions. Not all clones reach the TCRdb copy of this immuneACCESS table, which keeps in-frame sequences only. Checked studies attribute under half of the gap to unresolved V genes and leave the rest unexplained. This sample gives more than 65,000 clones in total; more than 85% of them show up just once. The top ten hold 0.25% to 0.3% of the sample. The trial excluded patients who had a history of autoimmune disease or who were on systemic immunosuppression. Peripheral blood for TCR sequencing was drawn from every dose cohort at baseline, at cycle 4 day 1 and at cycle 7 day 1. The samples were taken from a phase I, first-in-human, multicenter, open-label dose-escalation trial of ivuxolimab. Adults with locally advanced or metastatic head and neck squamous cell, hepatocellular, melanoma or renal cell carcinoma were enrolled in the trial. CD4+ and CD8+ T cells were sorted separately from peripheral blood before TCR sequencing.

Broad study findings and their caveats: Clonal expansion of both CD4+ and CD8+ blood T cells was observed from baseline to week 6 at doses 0.1 to 3.0 mg/kg. Antigen specificity was not determined for the clonally expanded peripheral T cells. Low levels of normalized T-cell clonal expansion were also seen in some patients who did not respond. After ivuxolimab, expanded clones were on average more numerous among CD8+ T cells than among CD4+ T cells. In the 0.1-3.0 mg/kg groups, partial responders had among the lowest normalized peripheral clonal expansion, particularly in CD8+ T cells.

This clonotype was obtained from an adult with an advanced solid tumor such as melanoma, head and neck, liver or kidney cancer. This chain joins TRBV27 to TRBJ1-2, and 9 junction bases match TRBD1. The starting material was CD4+ or CD8+ T cells sorted from blood, obtained in a trial of the OX40 agonist ivuxolimab. In nucleotide form, the sequence is TGTGCCAGCAGTTTAAGCCTGGGACAGGGACATAACTATGGCTACACCTTC. This translates into CASSLSLGQGHNYGYTF.